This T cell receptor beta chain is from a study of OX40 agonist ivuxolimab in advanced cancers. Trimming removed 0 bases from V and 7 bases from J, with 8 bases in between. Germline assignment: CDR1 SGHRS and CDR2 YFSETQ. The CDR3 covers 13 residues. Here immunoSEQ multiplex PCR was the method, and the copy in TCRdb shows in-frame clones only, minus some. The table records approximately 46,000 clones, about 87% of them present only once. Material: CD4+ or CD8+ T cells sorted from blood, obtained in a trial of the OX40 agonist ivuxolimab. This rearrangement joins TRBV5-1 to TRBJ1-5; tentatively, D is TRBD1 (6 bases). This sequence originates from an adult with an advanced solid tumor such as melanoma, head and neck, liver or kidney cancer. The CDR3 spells CASSLAGGQPQHF. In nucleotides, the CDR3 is TGCGCCAGCAGCTTGGCGGGGGGCCAGCCCCAGCATTTT.